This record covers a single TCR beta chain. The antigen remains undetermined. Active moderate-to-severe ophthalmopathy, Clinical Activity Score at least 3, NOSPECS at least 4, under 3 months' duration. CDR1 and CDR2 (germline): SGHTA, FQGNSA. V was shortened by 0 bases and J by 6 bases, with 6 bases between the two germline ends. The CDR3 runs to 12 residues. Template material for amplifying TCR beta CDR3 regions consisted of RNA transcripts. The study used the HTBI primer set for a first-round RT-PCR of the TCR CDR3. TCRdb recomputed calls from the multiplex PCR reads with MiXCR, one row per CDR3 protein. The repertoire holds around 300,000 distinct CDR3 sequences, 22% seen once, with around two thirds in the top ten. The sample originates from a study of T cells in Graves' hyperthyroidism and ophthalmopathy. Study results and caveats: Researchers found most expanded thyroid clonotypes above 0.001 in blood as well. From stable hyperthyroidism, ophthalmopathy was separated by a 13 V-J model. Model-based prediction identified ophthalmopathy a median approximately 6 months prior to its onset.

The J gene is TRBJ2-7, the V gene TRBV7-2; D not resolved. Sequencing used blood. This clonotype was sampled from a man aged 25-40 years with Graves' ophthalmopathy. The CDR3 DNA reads TGTGCCAGCAGCTTAGCCACGGGCGAGCAGTACTTC. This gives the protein CASSLATGEQYF.